Listed below are T cell receptor beta chains from one sample, sequenced in a study of shared clonotypes between healthy human individuals. Generated by immunoSEQ multiplex PCR, the TCRdb table keeps only in-frame clones and is missing some. Altogether 950,000 to 1,200,000 clones are present, approximately 77% being singletons, with the ten largest covering about 0.89%. The specimen was memory CD4+ T cells from PBMCs. These receptor sequences come from a man between 18 and 35 years old in good health. Some clones in this sample may be carry-over from other donors' samples. Both conserved end residues are part of each CDR3. A D gene is named only where the DNA matches it firmly. Clone size appears in some rows only: once, few, many, or a class for an expanded clone.

D gene: TRBD2; V gene: TRBV7-3; J gene: TRBJ2-1; clone size: -; CDR3 length: 14; CDR3 DNA: TGTGCCAGCAGCCCCGCGGGGGGTAGAAATGAGCAGTTCTTC; CDR3 protein: CASSPAGGRNEQFF
D gene: -; V gene: TRBV6-5; J gene: TRBJ1-2; clone size: few; CDR3 length: 13; CDR3 DNA: TGTGCCAGCAGGATAGACGGGAACTATGGCTACACCTTC; CDR3 protein: CASRIDGNYGYTF
D gene: -; V gene: TRBV5-1; J gene: TRBJ1-2; clone size: -; CDR3 length: 14; CDR3 DNA: TGCGCCAGCAGCTTCGGGGGACGGGTCTATGGCTACACCTTC; CDR3 protein: CASSFGGRVYGYTF
D gene: -; V gene: TRBV18; J gene: TRBJ1-3; clone size: -; CDR3 length: 17; CDR3 DNA: TGTGCCAGCTCACCACAGGACCCCAGGAGCTCTGGAAACACCATATATTTT; CDR3 protein: CASSPQDPRSSGNTIYF
D gene: -; V gene: TRBV28; J gene: TRBJ1-1; clone size: once; CDR3 length: 11; CDR3 DNA: TGTGCCAGCAGAGGACGGGATGAAGCTTTCTTT; CDR3 protein: CASRGRDEAFF
D gene: -; V gene: TRBV7-2; J gene: TRBJ2-5; clone size: -; CDR3 length: 17; CDR3 DNA: TGTGCCAGCAGCCCAGGGGCGCGTATCTGGGACCAAGAGACCCAGTACTTC; CDR3 protein: CASSPGARIWDQETQYF
D gene: -; V gene: TRBV9; J gene: TRBJ1-1; clone size: -; CDR3 length: 15; CDR3 DNA: TGTGCCAGCAGCGCCAACGCGAACTTGAACACTGAAGCTTTCTTT; CDR3 protein: CASSANANLNTEAFF
D gene: TRBD1; V gene: TRBV29-1; J gene: TRBJ2-7; clone size: many; CDR3 length: 15; CDR3 DNA: TGCAGCGTCGTGATCGGACAGGGGGGTTCCTACGAGCAGTACTTC; CDR3 protein: CSVVIGQGGSYEQYF
D gene: -; V gene: TRBV7-8; J gene: TRBJ2-3; clone size: -; CDR3 length: 15; CDR3 DNA: TGTGCCAGCAGCCCGCTCGGAGGGTCAACAGATACGCAGTATTTT; CDR3 protein: CASSPLGGSTDTQYF
D gene: -; V gene: TRBV10-2; J gene: TRBJ1-5; clone size: -; CDR3 length: 13; CDR3 DNA: TGCGCCAGCAGCGAACAGGCACATCAGCCCCAGCATTTT; CDR3 protein: CASSEQAHQPQHF
D gene: TRBD2; V gene: TRBV6-6; J gene: TRBJ2-3; clone size: few; CDR3 length: 14; CDR3 DNA: TGTGCCAGCAGTTTGCCCGGACTAGCAGATACGCAGTATTTT; CDR3 protein: CASSLPGLADTQYF
D gene: -; V gene: TRBV5-8; J gene: TRBJ1-3; clone size: -; CDR3 length: 15; CDR3 DNA: TGTGCCAGCAGCTTGTACAGGGTATCGGGAAACACCATATATTTT; CDR3 protein: CASSLYRVSGNTIYF
D gene: -; V gene: TRBV4-3; J gene: TRBJ1-2; clone size: -; CDR3 length: 11; CDR3 DNA: TGCGCCAGCAGCCAAGGGGATGGCTACACCTTC; CDR3 protein: CASSQGDGYTF
D gene: -; V gene: TRBV18; J gene: TRBJ2-4; clone size: -; CDR3 length: 13; CDR3 DNA: TGTGCCAGCTCACCGAAACAGGACAGCATTCAGTACTTC; CDR3 protein: CASSPKQDSIQYF
D gene: TRBD2; V gene: TRBV5-1; J gene: TRBJ2-3; clone size: -; CDR3 length: 15; CDR3 DNA: TGCGCCAGCAGTAGGACTAGCGGGACCACAGATACGCAGTATTTT; CDR3 protein: CASSRTSGTTDTQYF
D gene: -; V gene: TRBV7-8; J gene: TRBJ1-4; clone size: many; CDR3 length: 15; CDR3 DNA: TGTGCCAGCAGCTTAGGGTTCAGGCCTAGTGAAAAACTGTTTTTT; CDR3 protein: CASSLGFRPSEKLFF
D gene: TRBD2; V gene: TRBV2; J gene: TRBJ2-7; clone size: -; CDR3 length: 15; CDR3 DNA: TGTGCCAGCAGTGGGGGTGGTAGCGGGTCCTACGAGCAGTACTTC; CDR3 protein: CASSGGGSGSYEQYF
D gene: -; V gene: TRBV30; J gene: TRBJ2-5; clone size: -; CDR3 length: 15; CDR3 DNA: TGTGCCTGGAGTCCCGGGCGTGGCGGATGGGAGACCCAGTACTTC; CDR3 protein: CAWSPGRGGWETQYF
D gene: -; V gene: TRBV29-1; J gene: TRBJ1-1; clone size: -; CDR3 length: 12; CDR3 DNA: TGCAGCGGGGGACGAGTGAACACTGAAGCTTTCTTT; CDR3 protein: CSGGRVNTEAFF
D gene: -; V gene: TRBV4-2; J gene: TRBJ2-7; clone size: -; CDR3 length: 14; CDR3 DNA: TGTGCCAGCAGCCCAGACCCACAGGGTCGGGAGCAGTACTTC; CDR3 protein: CASSPDPQGREQYF
D gene: -; V gene: TRBV28; J gene: TRBJ2-7; clone size: -; CDR3 length: 14; CDR3 DNA: TGTGCCAGCAGGGGTGGACTTCGGGCCTACGAGCAGTACTTC; CDR3 protein: CASRGGLRAYEQYF
D gene: -; V gene: TRBV7-8; J gene: TRBJ1-1; clone size: -; CDR3 length: 13; CDR3 DNA: TGTGCCAGCAGCTTATATGGAAACACTGAAGCTTTCTTT; CDR3 protein: CASSLYGNTEAFF
D gene: -; V gene: TRBV29-1; J gene: TRBJ2-1; clone size: -; CDR3 length: 10; CDR3 DNA: TGCAGCGTTGAAGTGGGCCCGGGGGTCTTC; CDR3 protein: CSVEVGPGVF
D gene: -; V gene: TRBV7-9; J gene: TRBJ1-2; clone size: -; CDR3 length: 15; CDR3 DNA: TGTGCCAGCAGCTTAACCGGGACCCCACAGGGAGGCTACACCTTC; CDR3 protein: CASSLTGTPQGGYTF
D gene: TRBD1; V gene: TRBV18; J gene: TRBJ2-3; clone size: -; CDR3 length: 20; CDR3 DNA: TGTGCCAGCTCACCAACTCGACAGGGGGCTACCTATGCTCTAGCTGATACGCAGTATTTT; CDR3 protein: CASSPTRQGATYALADTQYF
D gene: -; V gene: TRBV5-1; J gene: TRBJ1-2; clone size: -; CDR3 length: 16; CDR3 DNA: TGCGCCAGCCGGGACGGGATACCTATCCCTAACTATGGCTACACCTTC; CDR3 protein: CASRDGIPIPNYGYTF
D gene: -; V gene: TRBV6-6; J gene: TRBJ1-3; clone size: -; CDR3 length: 14; CDR3 DNA: TGTGCCAGCAACCCAGGGAGCTCTGGAAACACCATATATTTT; CDR3 protein: CASNPGSSGNTIYF
D gene: TRBD2; V gene: TRBV5-1; J gene: TRBJ2-1; clone size: once; CDR3 length: 13; CDR3 DNA: TGCGCCAGCAGCTTGGCGGGAGGTTTAGAGCAGTTCTTC; CDR3 protein: CASSLAGGLEQFF
D gene: -; V gene: TRBV27; J gene: TRBJ1-2; clone size: -; CDR3 length: 16; CDR3 DNA: TGTGCTAGCAGTTTATCGGCCGTTGGGGGGTCCTATGGCTACACCTTC; CDR3 protein: CASSLSAVGGSYGYTF
D gene: -; V gene: TRBV18; J gene: TRBJ1-1; clone size: -; CDR3 length: 15; CDR3 DNA: TGTGCCAGCTCACCACCGTCCAGAGGGGTCACTGAAGCTTTCTTT; CDR3 protein: CASSPPSRGVTEAFF
D gene: -; V gene: TRBV21-1; J gene: TRBJ2-4; clone size: few; CDR3 length: 19; CDR3 DNA: TGTGCCAGCTCCGGGGGAGAGACAGTTTTTTTTCTAGCCAAAAACATTCAGTACTTC; CDR3 protein: CASSGGETVFFLAKNIQYF
D gene: TRBD2; V gene: TRBV6-1; J gene: TRBJ2-4; clone size: -; CDR3 length: 16; CDR3 DNA: TGTGCCAGCAGTGGCCCTGTGGGAGGGGCCAAAAACATTCAGTACTTC; CDR3 protein: CASSGPVGGAKNIQYF
D gene: TRBD1; V gene: TRBV4-2; J gene: TRBJ2-7; clone size: -; CDR3 length: 15; CDR3 DNA: TGTGCCAGCAGCCAAGCGACAGGGGCGACCTACGAGCAGTACTTC; CDR3 protein: CASSQATGATYEQYF
D gene: -; V gene: TRBV18; J gene: TRBJ1-2; clone size: once; CDR3 length: 13; CDR3 DNA: TGTGCCAGCTCACCCAGAGCGGGGGATGGCTACACCTTC; CDR3 protein: CASSPRAGDGYTF
D gene: -; V gene: TRBV6-1; J gene: TRBJ2-1; clone size: -; CDR3 length: 14; CDR3 DNA: TGTGCCAGCAGTGGTGCGGTAGCTTACAATGAGCAGTTCTTC; CDR3 protein: CASSGAVAYNEQFF
D gene: TRBD2; V gene: TRBV29-1; J gene: TRBJ2-3; clone size: -; CDR3 length: 13; CDR3 DNA: TGCAGCGTCCCGCAGCGGGACACAGATACGCAGTATTTT; CDR3 protein: CSVPQRDTDTQYF
D gene: -; V gene: TRBV5-1; J gene: TRBJ1-5; clone size: once; CDR3 length: 13; CDR3 DNA: TGCGCCAGCAGCTTTAATAGCAATCAGCCCCAGCATTTT; CDR3 protein: CASSFNSNQPQHF
D gene: -; V gene: TRBV6-5; J gene: TRBJ2-1; clone size: -; CDR3 length: 12; CDR3 DNA: TGTGCCAGCAGCACTTTCTACAATGAGCAGTTCTTC; CDR3 protein: CASSTFYNEQFF
D gene: -; V gene: TRBV30; J gene: TRBJ1-6; clone size: few; CDR3 length: 15; CDR3 DNA: TGTGCCTGGAGGCGGGCCGGGACACCGAATTCACCCCTCCACTTT; CDR3 protein: CAWRRAGTPNSPLHF
D gene: -; V gene: TRBV6-1; J gene: TRBJ2-5; clone size: -; CDR3 length: 14; CDR3 DNA: TGTGCCAGCAGTTTACAGGGATGGGAAGAGACCCAGTACTTC; CDR3 protein: CASSLQGWEETQYF
D gene: -; V gene: TRBV4-1; J gene: TRBJ2-1; clone size: -; CDR3 length: 15; CDR3 DNA: TGCGCCAGCAGCCAAGTTTGGGCAGGGAGAGATGAGCAGTTCTTC; CDR3 protein: CASSQVWAGRDEQFF
D gene: TRBD1; V gene: TRBV2; J gene: TRBJ2-1; clone size: few; CDR3 length: 15; CDR3 DNA: TGTGCCAGCCACAGACAGGGGGCGCAGTACAATGAGCAGTTCTTC; CDR3 protein: CASHRQGAQYNEQFF
D gene: -; V gene: TRBV5-4; J gene: TRBJ1-1; clone size: -; CDR3 length: 16; CDR3 DNA: TGTGCCAGCAGCCAGGAGCTCTCTCTACAGAACACTGAAGCTTTCTTT; CDR3 protein: CASSQELSLQNTEAFF
D gene: -; V gene: TRBV28; J gene: TRBJ1-4; clone size: -; CDR3 length: 13; CDR3 DNA: TGTGCCAGCGGAGCGATGAATCGTGAAAAACTGTTTTTT; CDR3 protein: CASGAMNREKLFF
D gene: -; V gene: TRBV11-2; J gene: TRBJ2-7; clone size: -; CDR3 length: 14; CDR3 DNA: TGTGCCAGCAGCTTACCGACGGGCGTCTACGAGCAGTACTTC; CDR3 protein: CASSLPTGVYEQYF